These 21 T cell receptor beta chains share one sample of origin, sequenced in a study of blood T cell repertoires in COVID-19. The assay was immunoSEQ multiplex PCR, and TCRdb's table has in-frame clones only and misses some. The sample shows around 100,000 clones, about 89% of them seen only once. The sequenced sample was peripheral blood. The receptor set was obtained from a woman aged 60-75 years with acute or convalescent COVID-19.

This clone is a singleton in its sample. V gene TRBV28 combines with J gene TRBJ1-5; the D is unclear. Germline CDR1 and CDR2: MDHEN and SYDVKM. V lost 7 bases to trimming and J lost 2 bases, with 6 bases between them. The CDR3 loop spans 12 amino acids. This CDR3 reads CASTRGNQPQHF. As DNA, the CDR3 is TGTGCCAGCACGCGAGGCAATCAGCCCCAGCATTTT.

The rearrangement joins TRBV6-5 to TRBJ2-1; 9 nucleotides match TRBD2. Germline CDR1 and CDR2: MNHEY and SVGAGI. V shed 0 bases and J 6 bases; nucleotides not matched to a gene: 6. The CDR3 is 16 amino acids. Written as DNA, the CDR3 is TGTGCCAGCAGTTACTCGAAGGGACTAGCTGGCAATGAGCAGTTCTTC. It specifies CASSYSKGLAGNEQFF.

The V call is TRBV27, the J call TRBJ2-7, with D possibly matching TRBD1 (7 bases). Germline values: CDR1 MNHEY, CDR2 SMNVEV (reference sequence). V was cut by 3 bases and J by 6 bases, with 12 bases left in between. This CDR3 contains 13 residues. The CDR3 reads CASSFRQGGEQYV. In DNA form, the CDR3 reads TGTGCCAGCAGTTTCCGCCAGGGGGGCGAGCAGTACGTC.

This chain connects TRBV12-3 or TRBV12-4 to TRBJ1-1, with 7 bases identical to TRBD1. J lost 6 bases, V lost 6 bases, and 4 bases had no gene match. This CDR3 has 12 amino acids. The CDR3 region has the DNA TGTGCCAGCAGCTACAGGGGTCCTGAAGCTTTCTTT. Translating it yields CASSYRGPEAFF.

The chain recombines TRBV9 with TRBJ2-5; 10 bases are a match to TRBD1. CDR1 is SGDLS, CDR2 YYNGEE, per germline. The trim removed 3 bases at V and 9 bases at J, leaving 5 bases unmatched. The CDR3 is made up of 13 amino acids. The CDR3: CASSAGQGVAQYF. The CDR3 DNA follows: TGTGCCAGCAGCGCCGGACAGGGGGTGGCCCAGTACTTC.

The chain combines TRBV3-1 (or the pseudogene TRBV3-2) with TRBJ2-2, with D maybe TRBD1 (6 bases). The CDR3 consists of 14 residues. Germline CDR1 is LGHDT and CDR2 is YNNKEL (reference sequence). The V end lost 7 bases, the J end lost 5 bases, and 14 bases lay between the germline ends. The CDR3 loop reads CASTYRGGTGELFF. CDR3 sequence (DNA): TGTGCCAGCACCTATCGAGGGGGAACCGGGGAGCTGTTTTTT.

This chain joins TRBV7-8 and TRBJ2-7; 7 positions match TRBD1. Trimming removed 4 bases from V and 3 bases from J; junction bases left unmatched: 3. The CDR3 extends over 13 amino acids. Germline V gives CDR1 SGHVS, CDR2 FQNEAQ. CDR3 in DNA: TGTGCCAGCAGCTCAGGGACAGACTACGAGCAGTACTTC. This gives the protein CASSSGTDYEQYF.

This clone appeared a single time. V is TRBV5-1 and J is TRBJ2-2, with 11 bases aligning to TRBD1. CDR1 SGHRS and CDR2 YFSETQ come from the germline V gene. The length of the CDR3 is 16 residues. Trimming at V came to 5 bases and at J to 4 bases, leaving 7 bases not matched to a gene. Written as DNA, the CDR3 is TGCGCCAGCAGGCCTGGACAGGGGGCGGTCACCGGGGAGCTGTTTTTT. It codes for CASRPGQGAVTGELFF.

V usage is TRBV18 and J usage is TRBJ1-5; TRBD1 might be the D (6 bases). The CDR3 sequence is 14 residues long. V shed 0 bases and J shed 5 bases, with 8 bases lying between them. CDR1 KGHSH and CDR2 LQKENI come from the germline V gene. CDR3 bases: TGTGCCAGCTCACCACCGTCAGGGGATCAGCCCCAGCATTTT. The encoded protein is CASSPPSGDQPQHF. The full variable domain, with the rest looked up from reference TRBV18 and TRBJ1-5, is NAGVMQNPRHLVRRRGQEARLRCSPMKGHSHVYWYRQLPEEGLKFMVYLQKENIIDESGMPKERFSAEFPKEGPSILRIQQVVRGDSAAYFCASSPPSGDQPQHFGDGTRLSIL.

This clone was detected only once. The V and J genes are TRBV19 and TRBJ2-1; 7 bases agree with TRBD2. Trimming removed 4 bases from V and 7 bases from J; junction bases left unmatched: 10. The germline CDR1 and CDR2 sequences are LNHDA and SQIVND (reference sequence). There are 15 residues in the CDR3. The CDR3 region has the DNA TGTGCCAGTAGTACCCCGGGACTAAAGTTAAATGAGCAGTTCTTC. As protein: CASSTPGLKLNEQFF.

Written as DNA, the CDR3 is TGTGCCTACCGCACAGGGAGCTATGGCTACACCTTC. It codes for CAYRTGSYGYTF. V and J are TRBV2 and TRBJ1-2, with D possibly matching TRBD1 (6 bases). The CDR3 runs 12 residues. Germline values: CDR1 SNHLY, CDR2 FYNNEI. Trimming took off 11 bases at V and 4 bases at J, with 14 bases between the two ends.

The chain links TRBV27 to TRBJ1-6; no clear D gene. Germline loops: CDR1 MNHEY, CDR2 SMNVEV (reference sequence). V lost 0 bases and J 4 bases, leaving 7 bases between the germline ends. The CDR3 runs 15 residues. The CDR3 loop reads CASSLSRTYNSPLHF. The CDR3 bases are TGTGCCAGCAGTTTATCCCGGACTTATAATTCACCCCTCCACTTT.

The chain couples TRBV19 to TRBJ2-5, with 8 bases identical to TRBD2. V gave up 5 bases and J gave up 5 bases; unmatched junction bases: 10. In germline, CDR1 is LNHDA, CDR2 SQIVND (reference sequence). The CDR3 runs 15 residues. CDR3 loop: CASSRASGWGETQYF. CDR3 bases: TGTGCCAGTAGTCGTGCTAGCGGGTGGGGGGAGACCCAGTACTTC.

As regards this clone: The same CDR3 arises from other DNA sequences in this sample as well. The CDR3 here is CASSERRGGTRDYEQYF. The CDR3 nucleotides are TGTGCCAGCAGTGAAAGGAGGGGTGGGACTAGAGACTACGAGCAGTACTTC. The V gene is TRBV2, the J gene TRBJ2-7; 8 positions match TRBD2. This CDR3 has 17 residues. After removal of 2 bases from V and 3 bases from J, the junction contained 12 bases not matched to a gene. The germline gives CDR1 SNHLY, CDR2 FYNNEI.

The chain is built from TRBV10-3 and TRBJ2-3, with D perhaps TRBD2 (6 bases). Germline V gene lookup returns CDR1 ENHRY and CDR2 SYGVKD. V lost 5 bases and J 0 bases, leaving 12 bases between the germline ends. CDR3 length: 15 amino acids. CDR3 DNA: TGTGCCATCAGTACGGGGGATTCTAGCACAGATACGCAGTATTTT. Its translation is CAISTGDSSTDTQYF.

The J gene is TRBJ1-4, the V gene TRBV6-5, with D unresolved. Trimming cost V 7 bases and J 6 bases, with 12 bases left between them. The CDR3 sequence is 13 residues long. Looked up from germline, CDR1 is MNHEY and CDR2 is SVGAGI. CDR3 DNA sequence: TGTGCCAGCACTCGTACCCGGGATGAAAAACTGTTTTTT. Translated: CASTRTRDEKLFF.

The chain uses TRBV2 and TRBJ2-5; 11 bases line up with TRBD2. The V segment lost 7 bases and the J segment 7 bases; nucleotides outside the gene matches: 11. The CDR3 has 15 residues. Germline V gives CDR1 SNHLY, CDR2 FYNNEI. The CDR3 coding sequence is TGTGCCAGCAATAGACTAGCGGGAAGCCTCGGGACCCAGTACTTC. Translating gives CASNRLAGSLGTQYF.

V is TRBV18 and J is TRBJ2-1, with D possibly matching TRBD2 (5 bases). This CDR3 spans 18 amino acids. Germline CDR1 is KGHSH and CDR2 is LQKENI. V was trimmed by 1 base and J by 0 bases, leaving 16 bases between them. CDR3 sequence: CASSPLASGLSSYNEQFF. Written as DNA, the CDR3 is TGTGCCAGCTCACCACTTGCATCGGGGTTAAGCTCCTACAATGAGCAGTTCTTC.

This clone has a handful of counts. CDR3 DNA sequence: TGTGCCAGTTCGACAGGTGGGATTAATTCACCCCTCCACTTT. Protein product: CASSTGGINSPLHF. The rearrangement links TRBV19 to TRBJ1-6; D possibly corresponds to TRBD1 (6 bases). CDR1 and CDR2 (germline): LNHDA, SQIVND (reference sequence). CDR3 length: 14 residues. The germline V and J ends were trimmed by 8 bases and 6 bases, with 14 bases remaining between them. Complete variable domain (other parts from reference TRBV19 and TRBJ1-6): DGGITQSPKYLFRKEGQNVTLSCEQNLNHDAMYWYRQDPGQGLRLIYYSQIVNDFQKGDIAEGYSVSREKKESFPLTVTSAQKNPTAFYLCASSTGGINSPLHFGNGTRLTVT.

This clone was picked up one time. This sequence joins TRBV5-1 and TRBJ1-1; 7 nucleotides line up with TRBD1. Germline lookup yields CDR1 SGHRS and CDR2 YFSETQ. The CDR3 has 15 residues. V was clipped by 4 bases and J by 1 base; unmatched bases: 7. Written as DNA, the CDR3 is TGCGCCAGCAGCATACAGGGGCGAGGGAACACTGAAGCTTTCTTT. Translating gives CASSIQGRGNTEAFF.

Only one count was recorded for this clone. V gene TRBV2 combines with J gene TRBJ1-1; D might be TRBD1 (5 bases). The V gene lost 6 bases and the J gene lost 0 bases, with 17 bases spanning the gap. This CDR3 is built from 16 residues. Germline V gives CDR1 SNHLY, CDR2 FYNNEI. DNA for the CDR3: TGTGCCAGCAGGTTGGGGGGTGGCAGATTGAACACTGAAGCTTTCTTT. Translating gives CASRLGGGRLNTEAFF.